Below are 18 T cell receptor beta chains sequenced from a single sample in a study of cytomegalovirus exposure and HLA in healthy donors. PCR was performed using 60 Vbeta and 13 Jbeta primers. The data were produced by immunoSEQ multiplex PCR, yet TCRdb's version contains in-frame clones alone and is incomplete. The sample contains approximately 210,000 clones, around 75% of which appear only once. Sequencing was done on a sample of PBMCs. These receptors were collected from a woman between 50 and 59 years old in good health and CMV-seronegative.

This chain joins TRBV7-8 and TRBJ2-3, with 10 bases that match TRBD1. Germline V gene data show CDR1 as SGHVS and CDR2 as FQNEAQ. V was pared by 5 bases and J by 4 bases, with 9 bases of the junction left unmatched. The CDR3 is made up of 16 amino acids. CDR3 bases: TGTGCCAGCAGCCCCGGGACAGGGGTGGGGCCAGATACGCAGTATTTT. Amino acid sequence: CASSPGTGVGPDTQYF.

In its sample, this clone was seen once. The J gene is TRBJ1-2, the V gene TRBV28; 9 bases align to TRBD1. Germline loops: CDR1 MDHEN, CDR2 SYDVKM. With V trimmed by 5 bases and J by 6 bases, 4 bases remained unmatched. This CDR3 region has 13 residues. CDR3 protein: CASSPGQGDGYTF. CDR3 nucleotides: TGTGCCAGCAGTCCGGGACAGGGAGATGGCTACACCTTC.

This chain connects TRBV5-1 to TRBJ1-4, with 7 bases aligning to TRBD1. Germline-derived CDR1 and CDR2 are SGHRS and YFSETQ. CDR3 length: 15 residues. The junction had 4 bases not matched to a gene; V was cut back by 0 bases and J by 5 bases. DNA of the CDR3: TGCGCCAGCAGCTTGGGAGGGACAGAGAATGAAAAACTGTTTTTT. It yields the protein CASSLGGTENEKLFF.

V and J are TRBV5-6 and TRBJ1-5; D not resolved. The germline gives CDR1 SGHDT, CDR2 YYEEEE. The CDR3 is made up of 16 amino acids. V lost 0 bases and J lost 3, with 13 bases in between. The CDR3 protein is CASSLAGRRNNQPQHF. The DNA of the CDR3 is TGTGCCAGCAGCTTGGCCGGAAGGCGGAACAATCAGCCCCAGCATTTT.

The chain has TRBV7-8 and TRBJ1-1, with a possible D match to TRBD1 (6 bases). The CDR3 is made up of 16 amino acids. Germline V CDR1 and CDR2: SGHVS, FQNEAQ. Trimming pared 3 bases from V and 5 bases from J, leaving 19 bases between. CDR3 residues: CASSFTRTVQITEAFF. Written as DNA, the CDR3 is TGTGCCAGCAGCTTTACCCGGACAGTCCAAATAACTGAAGCTTTCTTT.

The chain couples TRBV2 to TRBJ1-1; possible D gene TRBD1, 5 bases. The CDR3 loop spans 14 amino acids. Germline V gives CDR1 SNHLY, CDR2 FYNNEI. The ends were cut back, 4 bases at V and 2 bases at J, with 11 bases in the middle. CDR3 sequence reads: CASSGTRANTEAFF. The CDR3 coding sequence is TGTGCCAGCAGTGGGACCAGGGCCAACACTGAAGCTTTCTTT. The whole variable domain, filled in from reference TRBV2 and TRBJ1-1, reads EPEVTQTPSHQVTQMGQEVILRCVPISNHLYFYWYRQILGQKVEFLVSFYNNEISEKSEIFDDQFSVERPDGSNFTLKIRSTKLEDSAMYFCASSGTRANTEAFFGQGTRLTVV.

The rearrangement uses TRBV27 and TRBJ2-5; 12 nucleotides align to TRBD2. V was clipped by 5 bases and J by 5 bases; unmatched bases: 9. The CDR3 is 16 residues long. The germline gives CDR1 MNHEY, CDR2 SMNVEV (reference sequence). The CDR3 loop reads CASSPRTSGTAETQYF. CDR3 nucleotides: TGTGCCAGCAGTCCAAGGACTAGCGGGACGGCGGAGACCCAGTACTTC.

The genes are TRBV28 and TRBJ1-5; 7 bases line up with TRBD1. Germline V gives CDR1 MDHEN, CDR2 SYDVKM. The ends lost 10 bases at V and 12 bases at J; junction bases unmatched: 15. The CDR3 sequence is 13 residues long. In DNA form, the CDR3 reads TGTGCCACTACAGGGGACGGGCGAAATAGCCAGCATTTT. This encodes CATTGDGRNSQHF.

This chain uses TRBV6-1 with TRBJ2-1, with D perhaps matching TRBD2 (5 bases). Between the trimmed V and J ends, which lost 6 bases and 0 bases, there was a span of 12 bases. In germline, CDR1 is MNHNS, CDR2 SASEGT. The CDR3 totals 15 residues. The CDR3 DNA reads TGTGCCAGCAGCTCTAGCCGGAGCTCCTACAATGAGCAGTTCTTC. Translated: CASSSSRSSYNEQFF.

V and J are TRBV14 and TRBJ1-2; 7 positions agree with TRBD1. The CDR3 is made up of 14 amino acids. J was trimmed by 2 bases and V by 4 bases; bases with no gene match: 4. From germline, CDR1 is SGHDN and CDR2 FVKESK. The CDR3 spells CASSPWDRNYGYTF. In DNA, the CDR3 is TGTGCCAGCAGCCCCTGGGACAGAAACTATGGCTACACCTTC.

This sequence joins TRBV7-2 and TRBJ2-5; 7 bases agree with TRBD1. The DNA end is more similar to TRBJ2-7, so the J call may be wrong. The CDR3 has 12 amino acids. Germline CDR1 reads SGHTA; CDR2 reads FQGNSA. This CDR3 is CASSKTGIEQYF. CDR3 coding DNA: TGTGCCAGCAGCAAGACAGGGATCGAGCAGTACTTC.

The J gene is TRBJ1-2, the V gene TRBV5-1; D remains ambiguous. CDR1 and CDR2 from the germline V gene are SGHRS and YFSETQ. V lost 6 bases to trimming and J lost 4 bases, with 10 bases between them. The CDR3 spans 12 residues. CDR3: CASISPSYGYTF. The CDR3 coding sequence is TGCGCCAGCATTTCGCCGAGCTATGGCTACACCTTC.

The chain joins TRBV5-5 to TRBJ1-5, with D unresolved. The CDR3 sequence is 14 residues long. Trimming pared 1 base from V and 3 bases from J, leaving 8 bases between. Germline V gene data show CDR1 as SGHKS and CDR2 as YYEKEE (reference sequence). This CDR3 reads CASSLSGNNQPQHF. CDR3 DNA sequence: TGTGCCAGCAGCTTGAGCGGGAACAATCAGCCCCAGCATTTT. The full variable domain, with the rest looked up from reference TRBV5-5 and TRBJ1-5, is DAGVTQSPTHLIKTRGQQVTLRCSPISGHKSVSWYQQVLGQGPQFIFQYYEKEERGRGNFPDRFSARQFPNYSSELNVNALLLGDSALYLCASSLSGNNQPQHFGDGTRLSIL.

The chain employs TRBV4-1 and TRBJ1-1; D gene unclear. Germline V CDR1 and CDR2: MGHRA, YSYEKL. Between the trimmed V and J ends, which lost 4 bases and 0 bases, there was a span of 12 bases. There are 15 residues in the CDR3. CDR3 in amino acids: CASSLHPTLNTEAFF. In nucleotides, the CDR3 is TGCGCCAGCAGCCTCCACCCGACTCTGAACACTGAAGCTTTCTTT.

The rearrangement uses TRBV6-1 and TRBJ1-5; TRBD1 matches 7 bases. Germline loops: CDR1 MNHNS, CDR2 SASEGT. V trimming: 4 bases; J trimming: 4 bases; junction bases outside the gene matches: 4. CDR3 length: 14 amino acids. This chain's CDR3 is CASSGGQTNQPQHF. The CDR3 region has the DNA TGTGCCAGCAGTGGGGGACAGACAAATCAGCCCCAGCATTTT.

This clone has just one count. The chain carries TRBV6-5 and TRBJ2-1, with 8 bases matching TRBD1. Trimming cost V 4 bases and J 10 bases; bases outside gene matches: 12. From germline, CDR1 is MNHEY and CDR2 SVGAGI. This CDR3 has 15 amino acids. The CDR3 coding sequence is TGTGCCAGCAGTTCATACAGGGGGATCGAGTCCGAGCAGTTCTTC. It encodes CASSSYRGIESEQFF.

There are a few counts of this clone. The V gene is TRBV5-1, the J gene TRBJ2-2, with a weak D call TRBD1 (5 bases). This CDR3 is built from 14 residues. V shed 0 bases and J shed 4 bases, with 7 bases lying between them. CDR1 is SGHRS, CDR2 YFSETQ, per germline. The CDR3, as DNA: TGCGCCAGCAGCTTGGTAGGGGTCACCGGGGAGCTGTTTTTT. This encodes CASSLVGVTGELFF. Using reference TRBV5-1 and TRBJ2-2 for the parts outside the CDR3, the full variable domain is KAGVTQTPRYLIKTRGQQVTLSCSPISGHRSVSWYQQTPGQGLQFLFEYFSETQRNKGNFPGRFSGRQFSNSRSEMNVSTLELGDSALYLCASSLVGVTGELFFGEGSRLTVL.

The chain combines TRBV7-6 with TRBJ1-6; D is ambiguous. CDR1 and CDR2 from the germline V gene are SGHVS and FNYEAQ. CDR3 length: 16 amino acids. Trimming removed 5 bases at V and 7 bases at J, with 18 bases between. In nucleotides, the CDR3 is TGTGCCAGCAGCCACCCCGGGGAAGGTGGCAATTCACCCCTCCACTTT. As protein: CASSHPGEGGNSPLHF.